This T cell receptor (beta chain) appears in the sequencing data of a study of blood T cell repertoires in COVID-19. J lost 5 bases, V lost 6 bases, and 11 bases had no gene match. Germline V CDR1 and CDR2: SNHLY, FYNNEI. The CDR3 contains 17 residues. The table came from immunoSEQ multiplex PCR; TCRdb's copy has only in-frame clones and leaves some out. This table has nearly 350,000 clones, more than 75% appearing once. The sample taken for sequencing was peripheral blood. This clonotype was obtained from a woman aged 45 to 65 with COVID-19, enrolled during active disease. The chain couples TRBV2 to TRBJ2-2; 11 positions agree with TRBD2. CDR3: CASSGRGIAGGTGELFF. DNA of the CDR3: TGTGCCAGCAGCGGAAGGGGAATAGCGGGAGGGACCGGGGAGCTGTTTTTT.